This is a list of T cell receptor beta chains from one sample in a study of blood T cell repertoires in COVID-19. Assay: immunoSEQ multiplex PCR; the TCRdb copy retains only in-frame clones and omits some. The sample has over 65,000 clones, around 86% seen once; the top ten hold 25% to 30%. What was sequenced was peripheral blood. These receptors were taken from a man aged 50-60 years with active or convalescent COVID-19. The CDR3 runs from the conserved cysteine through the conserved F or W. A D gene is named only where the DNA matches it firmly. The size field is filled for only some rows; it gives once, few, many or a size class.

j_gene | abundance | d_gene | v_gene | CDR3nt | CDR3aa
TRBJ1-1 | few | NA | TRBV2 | TGTGCCTCGACCTCCCCGACAGGCTTCGACACTGAAGCTTTCTTT | CASTSPTGFDTEAFF
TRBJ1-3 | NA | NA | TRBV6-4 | TGTGCCAGCAGTGAATCGGGAGGTGGAAACACCATATATTTT | CASSESGGGNTIYF
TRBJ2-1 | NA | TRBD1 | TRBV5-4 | TGTGCCAGCAACAAAAAGACAGGGGTGGGGTACAATGAGCAGTTCTTC | CASNKKTGVGYNEQFF
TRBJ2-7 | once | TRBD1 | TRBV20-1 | TGCAGTCGGACAGGGGAATACGAGCAGTACTTC | CSRTGEYEQYF
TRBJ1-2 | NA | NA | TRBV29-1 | TGCAGCGTTGCAGTGGTTTGGGACAATTATGGCTACACCTTC | CSVAVVWDNYGYTF
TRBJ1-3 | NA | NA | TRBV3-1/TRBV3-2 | TGTGCCAGCAGCCAAAATCACAGACGCTCTGGAAACACCATATATTTT | CASSQNHRRSGNTIYF
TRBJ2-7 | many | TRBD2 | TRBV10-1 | TGCGCCAGCAGTGAAGGGGGTAGCGGGGGCTACGAGCAGTACTTC | CASSEGGSGGYEQYF
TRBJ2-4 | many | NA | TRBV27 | TGTGCCAGCAGTTTTAACACTATAGGAGCCAAAAACATTCAGTACTTC | CASSFNTIGAKNIQYF
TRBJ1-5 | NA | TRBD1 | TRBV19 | TGTGCCAGTAGAAACGGACAGGAGGCATATCAGCCCCAGCATTTT | CASRNGQEAYQPQHF
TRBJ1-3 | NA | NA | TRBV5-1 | TGCGCCAGCAGCTTGGTGGGGCGAGGTCGCTCTGGAAACACCATATATTTT | CASSLVGRGRSGNTIYF
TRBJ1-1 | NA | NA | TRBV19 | TGTGCCAGTAGCACCCGAGGGAACACTGAAGCTTTCTTT | CASSTRGNTEAFF
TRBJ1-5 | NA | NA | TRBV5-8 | TGTGCCAGCAGCTTGCTGCCAGGGCAGCATTTT | CASSLLPGQHF
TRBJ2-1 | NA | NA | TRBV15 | TGTGCCACCAGCACCTCAACAGGTGTTACGTTGCTTGATGAGCAGTTCTTC | CATSTSTGVTLLDEQFF
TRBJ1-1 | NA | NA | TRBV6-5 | TGTGCCAGCAGTTACAAACCAGGGAGGGAAACTGAAGCTTTCTTT | CASSYKPGRETEAFF
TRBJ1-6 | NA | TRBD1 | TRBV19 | TGTGCCAGTAGGGGACAGGGCGGATCACCCCTCCACTTT | CASRGQGGSPLHF
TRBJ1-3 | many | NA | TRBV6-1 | TGTGCCAGCAGTGAGGTCAACACCATCTCTGGAAACACCATATATTTT | CASSEVNTISGNTIYF
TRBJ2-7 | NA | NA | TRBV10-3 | TGTGCCATCAGGAGGGCTGGGGAGCAGTACTTC | CAIRRAGEQYF
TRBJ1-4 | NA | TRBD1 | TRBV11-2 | TGTGCCAGCAGCCCCGGGACAGGGTTTGGTGAAAAACTGTTTTTT | CASSPGTGFGEKLFF
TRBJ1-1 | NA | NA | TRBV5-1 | TGCGCCAGCAGCTGGGCAGGGGACACTGAAGCTTTCTTT | CASSWAGDTEAFF
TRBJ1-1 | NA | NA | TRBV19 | TGTGCCAGTAGTATTTACCGCCAGGGCCGACACCAGAACACTGAAGCTTTCTTT | CASSIYRQGRHQNTEAFF
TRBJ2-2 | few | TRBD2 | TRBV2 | TGTGCCAGCAGTGAAAGCCTAGCGGGAGGGAGGGATACCGGGGAGCTGTTTTTT | CASSESLAGGRDTGELFF
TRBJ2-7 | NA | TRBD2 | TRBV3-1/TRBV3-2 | TGTGCCAGCAGCCGGGGACTAGCGGGGGGGCTAGCCTACGAGCAGTACTTC | CASSRGLAGGLAYEQYF
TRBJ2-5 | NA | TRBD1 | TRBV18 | TGTGCCAGCTCCCAACCTGGACAGGGACAAGAGACCCAGTACTTC | CASSQPGQGQETQYF
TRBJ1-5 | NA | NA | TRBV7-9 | TGTGCCAGCAGCTCCAGCAGGGGACGGAGCAATCAGCCCCAGCATTTT | CASSSSRGRSNQPQHF
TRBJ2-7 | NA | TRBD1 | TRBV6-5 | TGTGCCAGCAGCCGATGGGACAGGGTGAACTACGAGCAGTACTTC | CASSRWDRVNYEQYF
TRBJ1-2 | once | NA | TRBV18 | TGTGCCAGCTCACCAGGGCTCGGCAGTAACTATGGCTACACCTTC | CASSPGLGSNYGYTF
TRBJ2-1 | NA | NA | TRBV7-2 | TGTGCCAGCAGCCCGGACAGCTCGGGCAATGAGCAGTTCTTC | CASSPDSSGNEQFF
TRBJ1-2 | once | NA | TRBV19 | TGTGCCAGTACCCGGGGTTATTTAGCGAACTATGGCTACACCTTC | CASTRGYLANYGYTF
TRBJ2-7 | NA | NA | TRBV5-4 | TGTGCCAGCAGCTTGCCGGGGACACAGGCTAGCTCCTACGAGCAGTACTTC | CASSLPGTQASSYEQYF
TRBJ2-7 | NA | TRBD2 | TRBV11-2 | TGTGCCAGCAGCCTTGGGACTAGCGGGAGCTACGAGCAGTACTTC | CASSLGTSGSYEQYF
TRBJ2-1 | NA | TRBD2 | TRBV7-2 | TGTGCCAGCAGCTTAGCGGGACTACCCAATGAGCAGTTCTTC | CASSLAGLPNEQFF
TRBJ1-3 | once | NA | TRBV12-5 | TGTGCTAGTGGTTTGGTAAACACCGACTACTCTGGAAACACCATATATTTT | CASGLVNTDYSGNTIYF
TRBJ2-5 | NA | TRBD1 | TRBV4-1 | TGCGCCAGCAGCCAACAAGACAGGGTCCAAGAGACCCAGTACTTC | CASSQQDRVQETQYF
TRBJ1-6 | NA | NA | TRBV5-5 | TGTGCCAGCAGCTTTAACAGGGATGGTTCACCCCTCCACTTT | CASSFNRDGSPLHF
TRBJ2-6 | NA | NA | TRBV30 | TGTGCCTGGAGAGCTGTTACACAGCCCTCTGGGGCCAACGTCCTGACTTTC | CAWRAVTQPSGANVLTF
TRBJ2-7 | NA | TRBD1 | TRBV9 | TGTGCCAGCAGCGGGGGGACAGGGGCGACTTACGAGCAGTACTTC | CASSGGTGATYEQYF
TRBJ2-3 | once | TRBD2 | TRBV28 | TGTGCCAGCAGTTTCCGACTAGCCTCCACAGATACGCAGTATTTT | CASSFRLASTDTQYF
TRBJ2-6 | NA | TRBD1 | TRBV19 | TGTGCCAGTAGTACTCCCGGAGACAGGGGGCGATCTGGGGCCAACGTCCTGACTTTC | CASSTPGDRGRSGANVLTF
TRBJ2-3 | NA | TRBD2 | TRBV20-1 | TGCAGTGCTAGTGATAGCGGGAGGGCAGATACGCAGTATTTT | CSASDSGRADTQYF
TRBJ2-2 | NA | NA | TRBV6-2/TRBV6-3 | TGTGCCAGCAGTTACGGTTCTACCCTACTAGAGGTGAAGCTGTTTTTT | CASSYGSTLLEVKLFF
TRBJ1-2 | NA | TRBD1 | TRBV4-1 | TGCGCCAGCAGCCAACCTGGGGGGGACAGGGGCTACACCTTC | CASSQPGGDRGYTF
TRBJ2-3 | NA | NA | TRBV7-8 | TGTGCCAGCAGCTTAGTTTCTGGGGCGCAAGCAGATACGCAGTATTTT | CASSLVSGAQADTQYF
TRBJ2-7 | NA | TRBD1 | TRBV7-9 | TGTGCCAGCAGCTTAGATTTGGGACAGGGTTACTCCTACGAGCAGTACTTC | CASSLDLGQGYSYEQYF
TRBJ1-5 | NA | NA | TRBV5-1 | TGCGCCAGCAGCTCCGGGACACTTAGCAATCAGCCCCAGCATTTT | CASSSGTLSNQPQHF
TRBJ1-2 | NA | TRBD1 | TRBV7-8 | TGTGCCAGCAGCTTATTAGTCACAGGGGGTTCCTATGGCTACACCTTC | CASSLLVTGGSYGYTF
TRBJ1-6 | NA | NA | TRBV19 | TGTGCCAGTACCCGGGCGGGGGCGAGATCGAATTCACCCCTCCACTTT | CASTRAGARSNSPLHF
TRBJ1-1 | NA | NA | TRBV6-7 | TGTGCCAGCAGCCCTGACACCCGGTCCAGGAACACTGAAGCTTTCTTT | CASSPDTRSRNTEAFF
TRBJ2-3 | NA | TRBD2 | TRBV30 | TGTGCCTGGACCTACCCCCCCCGGACTAGCGGCCTCACAGATACGCAGTATTTT | CAWTYPPRTSGLTDTQYF
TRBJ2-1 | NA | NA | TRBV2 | TGTGCCAGCACCTACCTCAATGAGCAGTTCTTC | CASTYLNEQFF
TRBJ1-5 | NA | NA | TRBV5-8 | TGTGCCAGCAGCCGTTATAGCAATCAGCCCCAGCATTTT | CASSRYSNQPQHF
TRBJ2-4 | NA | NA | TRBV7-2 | TGTGCCAGCAGCCCCAGTGCGGCTAAAAACATTCAGTACTTC | CASSPSAAKNIQYF
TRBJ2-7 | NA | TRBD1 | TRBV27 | TGTGCCAGCAGTTCTTCCCGACAGGGGGGATCGGGTGAGCAGTACTTC | CASSSSRQGGSGEQYF
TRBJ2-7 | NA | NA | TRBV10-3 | TGTGCCATCAGTGAACCAGGGACAACCTACGAGCAGTACTTC | CAISEPGTTYEQYF
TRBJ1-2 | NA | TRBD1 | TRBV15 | TGTGCCACCAGCAGGAGACAGGGAAACTATGGCTACACCTTC | CATSRRQGNYGYTF